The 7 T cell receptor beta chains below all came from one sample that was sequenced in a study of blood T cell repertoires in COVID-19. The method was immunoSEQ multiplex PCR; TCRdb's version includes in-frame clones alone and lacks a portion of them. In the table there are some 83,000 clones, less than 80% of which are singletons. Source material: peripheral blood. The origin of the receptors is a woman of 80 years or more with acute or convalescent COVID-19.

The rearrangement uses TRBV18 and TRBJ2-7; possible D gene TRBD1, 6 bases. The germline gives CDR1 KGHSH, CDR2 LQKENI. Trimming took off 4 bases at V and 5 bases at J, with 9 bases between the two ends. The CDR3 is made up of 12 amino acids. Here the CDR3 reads CASSQTGHEQYF. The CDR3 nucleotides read TGTGCCAGCTCACAGACAGGCCACGAGCAGTACTTC.

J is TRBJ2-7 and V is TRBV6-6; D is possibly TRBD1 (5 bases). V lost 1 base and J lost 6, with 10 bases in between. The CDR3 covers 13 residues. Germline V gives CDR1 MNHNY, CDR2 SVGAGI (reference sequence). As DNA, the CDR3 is TGTGCCAGCAGTTACTTGCAGGGTATCGAGCAGTACTTC. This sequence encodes CASSYLQGIEQYF.

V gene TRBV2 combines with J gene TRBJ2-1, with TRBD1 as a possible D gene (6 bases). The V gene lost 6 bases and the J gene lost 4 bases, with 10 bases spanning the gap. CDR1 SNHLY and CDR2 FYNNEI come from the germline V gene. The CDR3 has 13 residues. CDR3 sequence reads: CASRDSEYNEQFF. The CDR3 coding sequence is TGTGCCAGCAGGGACAGCGAGTACAATGAGCAGTTCTTC.

The CDR3 DNA follows: TGTGCCAGCAGTTGGCCCGGGGAGCTGTTTTTT. Translated, it gives CASSWPGELFF. This chain links TRBV6-2 or TRBV6-3 with TRBJ2-2, with D uncertain. This CDR3 has 11 residues. V was pared by 4 bases and J by 6 bases, with 3 bases between. CDR1 is MNHEY, CDR2 SVGEGT, per germline.

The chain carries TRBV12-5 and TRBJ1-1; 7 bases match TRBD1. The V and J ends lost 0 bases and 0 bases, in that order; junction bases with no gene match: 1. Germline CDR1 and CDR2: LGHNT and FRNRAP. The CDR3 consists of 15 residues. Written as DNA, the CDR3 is TGTGCTAGTGGTTTGGTAACAGGGGTGAACACTGAAGCTTTCTTT. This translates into CASGLVTGVNTEAFF.

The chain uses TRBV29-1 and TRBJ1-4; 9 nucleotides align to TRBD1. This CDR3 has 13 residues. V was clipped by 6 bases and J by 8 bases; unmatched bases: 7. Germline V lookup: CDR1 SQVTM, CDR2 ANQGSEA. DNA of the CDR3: TGCAGCGTCTTACAGGGGGCAGGGGAAAAACTGTTTTTT. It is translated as CSVLQGAGEKLFF.

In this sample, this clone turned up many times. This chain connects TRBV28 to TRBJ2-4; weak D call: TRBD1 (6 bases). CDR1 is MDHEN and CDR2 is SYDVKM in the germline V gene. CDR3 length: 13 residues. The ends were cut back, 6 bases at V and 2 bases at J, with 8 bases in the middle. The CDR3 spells CASRGQSKNIQYF. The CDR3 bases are TGTGCCAGCAGAGGACAGTCCAAAAACATTCAGTACTTC.